This T cell receptor (beta chain) is from a study of blood T cell repertoires in COVID-19. Study summary: The United States, Italy and Spain provided the acute and convalescent COVID-19 samples. PBMCs, B-cell-depleted T cells, or T cells were the source of the cDNA or gDNA that made up the material.

Using immunoSEQ multiplex PCR, the repertoire was profiled, and TCRdb retains in-frame clones only, with some absent. The table lists around 450,000 clones, nearly 90% of them singletons. Participant age was roughly 18 to 90 years, and participants resided in about two dozen US areas. J was trimmed by 3 bases and V by 7 bases; bases with no gene match: 16. In germline, CDR1 is MDHEN, CDR2 SYDVKM. CDR3 length: 17 residues. The chain joins TRBV28 to TRBJ2-3, with TRBD2 matching over 7 bases. This TCR derives from a woman aged 18-29 years with acute COVID-19. The sequencing sample was made of PBMCs or T cells enriched from blood (not recorded which). Here the CDR3 reads CASTPLRGGGATDTQYF. Here the CDR3 DNA reads TGTGCCAGCACTCCACTAAGGGGCGGGGGAGCGACAGATACGCAGTATTTT.